The 2 T cell receptor beta chains listed next were all sequenced from one sample in a study of T cell clonality in common variable immunodeficiency. Sequencing was performed with immunoSEQ multiplex PCR; in TCRdb, only in-frame clones are kept and a portion is missing. The sample yields about 52,000 clones, without any singletons. Input material: peripheral blood mononuclear cells. These TCRs come from a person between 18 and 69 years old in good health.

This clone came up many times. One junction end does not reproduce the germline sequence, and a read error may be involved. The read comes to an end 3 residues before the CDR3 does, leaving the germline J gene to fill in the end. The chain is built from TRBV4-2 and TRBJ1-1, with 8 nucleotides matching TRBD1. Germline V gene lookup returns CDR1 LGHNA and CDR2 YNFKEQ. The CDR3 sequence is 13 residues long. The DNA read from the CDR3 is TGCGCCAGCAGGACGGACAGGGCTGGTATC. This encodes CASRTDRAGI. The entire CDR3 is CASRTDRAGIAFF.

This clone occurred a few times. The read ends 3 residues before the CDR3 terminus; that terminus is restored from the germline J gene. This chain links TRBV5-1 with TRBJ2-1, with 8 bases matching TRBD2. The ends lost 3 bases at V and 7 bases at J; junction bases unmatched: 9. This CDR3 comprises 15 residues. Germline V gene data show CDR1 as SGHRS and CDR2 as YFSETQ. The DNA read from the CDR3 is TGCGCCAGCAGCTCGGGACTAGGCGCGGTTAATGAG. Translation gives CASSSGLGAVNE. The whole CDR3 protein reads CASSSGLGAVNEQFF.